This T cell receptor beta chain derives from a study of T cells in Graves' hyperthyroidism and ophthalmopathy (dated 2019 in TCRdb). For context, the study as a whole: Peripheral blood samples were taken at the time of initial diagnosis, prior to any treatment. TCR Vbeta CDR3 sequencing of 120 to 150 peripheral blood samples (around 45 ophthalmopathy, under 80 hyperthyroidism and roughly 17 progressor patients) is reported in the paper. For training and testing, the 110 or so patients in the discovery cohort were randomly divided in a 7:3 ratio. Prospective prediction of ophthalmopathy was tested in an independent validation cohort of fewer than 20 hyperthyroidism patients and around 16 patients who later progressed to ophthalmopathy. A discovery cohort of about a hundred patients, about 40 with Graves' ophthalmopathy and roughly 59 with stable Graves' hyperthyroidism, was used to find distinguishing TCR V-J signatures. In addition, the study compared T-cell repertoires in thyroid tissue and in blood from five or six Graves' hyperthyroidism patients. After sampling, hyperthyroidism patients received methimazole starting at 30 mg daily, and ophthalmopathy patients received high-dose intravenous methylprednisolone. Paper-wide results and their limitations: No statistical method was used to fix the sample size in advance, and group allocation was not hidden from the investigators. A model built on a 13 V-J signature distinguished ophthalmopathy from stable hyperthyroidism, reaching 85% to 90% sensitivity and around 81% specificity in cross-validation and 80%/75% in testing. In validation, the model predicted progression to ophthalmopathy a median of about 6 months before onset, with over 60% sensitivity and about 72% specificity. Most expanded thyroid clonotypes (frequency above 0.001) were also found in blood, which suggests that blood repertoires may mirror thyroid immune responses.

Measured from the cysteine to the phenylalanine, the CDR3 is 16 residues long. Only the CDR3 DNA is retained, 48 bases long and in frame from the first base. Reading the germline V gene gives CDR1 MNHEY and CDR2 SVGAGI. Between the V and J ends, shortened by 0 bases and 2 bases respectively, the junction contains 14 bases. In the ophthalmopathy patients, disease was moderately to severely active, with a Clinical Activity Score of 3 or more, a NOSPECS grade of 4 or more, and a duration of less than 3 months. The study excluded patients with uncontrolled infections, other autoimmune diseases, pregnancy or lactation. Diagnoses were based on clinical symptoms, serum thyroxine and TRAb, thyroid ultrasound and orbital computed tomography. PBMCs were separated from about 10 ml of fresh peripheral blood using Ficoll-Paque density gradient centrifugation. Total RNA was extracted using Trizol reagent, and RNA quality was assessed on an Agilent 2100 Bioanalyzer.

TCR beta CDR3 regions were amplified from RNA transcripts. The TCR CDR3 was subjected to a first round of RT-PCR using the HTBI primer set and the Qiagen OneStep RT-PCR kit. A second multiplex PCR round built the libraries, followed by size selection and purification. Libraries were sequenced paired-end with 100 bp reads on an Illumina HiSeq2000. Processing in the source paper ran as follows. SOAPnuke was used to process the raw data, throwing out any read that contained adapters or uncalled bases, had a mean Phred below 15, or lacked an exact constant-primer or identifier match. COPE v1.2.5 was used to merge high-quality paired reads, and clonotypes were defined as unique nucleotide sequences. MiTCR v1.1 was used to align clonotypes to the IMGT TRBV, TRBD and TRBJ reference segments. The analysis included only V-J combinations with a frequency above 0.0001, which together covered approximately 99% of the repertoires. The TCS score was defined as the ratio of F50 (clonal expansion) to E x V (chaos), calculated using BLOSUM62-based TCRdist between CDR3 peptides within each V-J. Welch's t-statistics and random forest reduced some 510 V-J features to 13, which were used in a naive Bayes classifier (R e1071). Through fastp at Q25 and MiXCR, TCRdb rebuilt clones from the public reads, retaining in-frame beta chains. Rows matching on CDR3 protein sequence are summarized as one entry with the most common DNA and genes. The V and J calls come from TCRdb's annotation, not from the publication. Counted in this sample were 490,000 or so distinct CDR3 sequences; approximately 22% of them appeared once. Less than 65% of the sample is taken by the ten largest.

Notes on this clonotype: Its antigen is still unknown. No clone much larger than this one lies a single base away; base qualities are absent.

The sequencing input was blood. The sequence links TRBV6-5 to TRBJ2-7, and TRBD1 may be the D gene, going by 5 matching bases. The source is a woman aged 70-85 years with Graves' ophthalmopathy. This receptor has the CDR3 CASSYSRVQVTYEQYF. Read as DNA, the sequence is TGTGCCAGCAGTTACTCGAGAGTACAGGTGACCTACGAGCAGTACTTC.